This is a list of T cell receptor beta chains from one sample in a study of T cell clones after liver transplantation. The table came from immunoSEQ multiplex PCR; TCRdb's copy has only in-frame clones and leaves some out. The data hold about 75,000 clones, with roughly nine tenths observed a single time. Sequenced material: CD4+ T cells from blood, taken before liver transplant. The receptors stem from a human donor who received a liver transplant. Each CDR3 is given with its conserved first and last residue. The D gene is left open where the match is weak. Expanded clones get a size class; other rows say once, few or many, or leave the size out.

>TRBJ1-2|TRBV4-2|NA|NA
TGTGCCAGCAGCCAGGGGGATAGGGTGTTCTCTGGCTACACCTTC
CASSQGDRVFSGYTF
>TRBJ2-1|TRBV11-3|NA|NA
TGTGCCAGCAGACCCCGCGGGCTAGCCAACAATGAGCAGTTCTTC
CASRPRGLANNEQFF
>TRBJ2-1|TRBV7-2|NA|few
TGTGCCAGCAGCCCCGGAACTCGGGGGCGGGACTCCTACAATGAGCAGTTCTTC
CASSPGTRGRDSYNEQFF
>TRBJ2-2|TRBV7-7|NA|NA
TGTGCCAGCAGCTCGGAGCGAAACACCGGGGAGCTGTTTTTT
CASSSERNTGELFF
>TRBJ1-3|TRBV28|TRBD1|once
TGTGCCAGCAGTCGTACACAGGGGTCCCGCTCTGGAAACACCATATATTTT
CASSRTQGSRSGNTIYF
>TRBJ1-1|TRBV9|TRBD1|NA
TGTGCCAGCAGCGGACAGGGACCAGGAAGGACTGAAGCTTTCTTT
CASSGQGPGRTEAFF
>TRBJ2-1|TRBV19|TRBD2|NA
TGTGCCAGTAGCGGCGGGACTAGCGGGAACCATCCAGCCTACAATGAGCAGTTCTTC
CASSGGTSGNHPAYNEQFF
>TRBJ2-7|TRBV27|TRBD2|NA
TGTGCCAGCAGTTTAACTAGCGGAGCCTACGAGCAGTACTTC
CASSLTSGAYEQYF
>TRBJ2-2|TRBV10-1|NA|NA
TGCGCCAGCAGTGAGGGAAACACCGGGGAGCTGTTTTTT
CASSEGNTGELFF
>TRBJ2-6|TRBV4-3|NA|NA
TGCGCCAGCAGCCCTAACTCTGGGGCCAACGTCCTGACTTTC
CASSPNSGANVLTF
>TRBJ2-1|TRBV7-6|TRBD2|NA
TGTGCCAGCAGCTTAATGGGACTAGTATCCAATGAGCAGTTCTTC
CASSLMGLVSNEQFF
>TRBJ1-1|TRBV28|NA|once
TGTGCCAGCAGGGGACGCCCTGAAGCTTTCTTT
CASRGRPEAFF
>TRBJ2-3|TRBV5-1|TRBD2|NA
TGCGCCAGCAGCATAGGACCCGGAGGGAGGGATAGCACAGATACGCAGTATTTT
CASSIGPGGRDSTDTQYF
>TRBJ1-2|TRBV10-2|NA|NA
TGCGCCAGCAGTGAGACCCTCCAACTCTATGGCTACACCTTC
CASSETLQLYGYTF
>TRBJ2-1|TRBV7-8|TRBD2|NA
TGTGCCAGCAGCTTACGGGGAGGGGTGTGGGAGACCTCCTACAATGAGCAGTTCTTC
CASSLRGGVWETSYNEQFF
>TRBJ2-5|TRBV28|NA|NA
TGTGCCAGCAGTTTCGGACAGATTCAAGAGACCCAGTACTTC
CASSFGQIQETQYF
>TRBJ1-2|TRBV6-5|NA|NA
TGTGCCAGCAGTTACTCTGGGGGGGGCGCGAAAGGCTACACCTTC
CASSYSGGGAKGYTF
>TRBJ1-1|TRBV18|NA|NA
TGTGCCAGCTCCCGAGCCGGGACACAGAACACTGAAGCTTTCTTT
CASSRAGTQNTEAFF
>TRBJ2-7|TRBV6-6|NA|NA
TGTGCCACCGCAGGGTCACCCCCTTTAAGCTACGAGCAGTACTTC
CATAGSPPLSYEQYF
>TRBJ2-7|TRBV21-1|NA|NA
TGTGCCAGCAGCCCCACTACTAAACCCCGCCCCTACGAGCAGTACTTC
CASSPTTKPRPYEQYF
>TRBJ2-3|TRBV30|TRBD2|once
TGTGCCTGGAGTGTAGGACTAGCGGGAGATACGCAGTATTTT
CAWSVGLAGDTQYF
>TRBJ2-6|TRBV19|NA|NA
TGTGCCAGCCACAGACAGGCCGACCCCTCTGGGGCCAACGTCCTGACTTTC
CASHRQADPSGANVLTF
>TRBJ2-4|TRBV5-1|TRBD1|NA
TGCGCCAGCAGCTTGGGACAGGGGGAAAACATTCAGTACTTC
CASSLGQGENIQYF
>TRBJ2-7|TRBV28|TRBD2|NA
TGTGCCAGCAGTTTAAGACTAGCGGGAATCCGCTCCTACGAGCAGTACTTC
CASSLRLAGIRSYEQYF
>TRBJ2-3|TRBV5-1|TRBD2|NA
TGCGCCAGCAGCCCCGGACTAGCCCAAGACACAGATACGCAGTATTTT
CASSPGLAQDTDTQYF
>TRBJ1-2|TRBV2|TRBD1|few
TGTGCCAGCAGTGAGGGACAGGGCGATGGCTACACCTTC
CASSEGQGDGYTF
>TRBJ2-5|TRBV9|NA|NA
TGTGCCAGCAGCGTAGATACGGTCAGAAAAGAGACCCAGTACTTC
CASSVDTVRKETQYF
>TRBJ2-5|TRBV29-1|TRBD1|NA
TGCAGCGTTGAACGGACAGGAGGAGAGACCCAGTACTTC
CSVERTGGETQYF
>TRBJ2-3|TRBV10-2|TRBD2|NA
TGCGCCAGCAGTGTGGCTCCGGGACTAGCATCGAGGGGTACGCAGTATTTT
CASSVAPGLASRGTQYF
>TRBJ1-2|TRBV5-6|NA|NA
TGTGCCAGCAGCTTAGGTGGGCAGTCGGCTAACTATGGCTACACCTTC
CASSLGGQSANYGYTF
>TRBJ2-1|TRBV11-3|TRBD2|NA
TGTGCCAGCAGCAAGCGTCCTCCGGGACTAGTCGACAATGAGCAGTTCTTC
CASSKRPPGLVDNEQFF
>TRBJ1-6|TRBV27|NA|NA
TGTGCCAGCAGCCGAACAGCCGGCCGACAGGCCAATTCACCCCTCCACTTT
CASSRTAGRQANSPLHF
>TRBJ2-2|TRBV19|TRBD1|NA
TGTGCCTGTAAGCTAGGGGGCATGAACACCGGGGAGCTGTTTTTT
CACKLGGMNTGELFF
>TRBJ2-1|TRBV19|TRBD1|NA
TGTGCCAGTCTAGGACAGGGAAAAACCTCCTACAATGAGCAGTTCTTC
CASLGQGKTSYNEQFF
>TRBJ2-3|TRBV7-9|TRBD1|once
TGTGCCAGCAGCAAAGAGGGACAGGGGGACACAGATACGCAGTATTTT
CASSKEGQGDTDTQYF
>TRBJ2-3|TRBV7-9|NA|NA
TGTGCCAGCAGTCTACCCACAGATACGCAGTATTTT
CASSLPTDTQYF
>TRBJ2-7|TRBV27|TRBD2|NA
TGTGCCAGCACGAAATCGGACCTAGCGGGAGGAGGTGAGCAGTACTTC
CASTKSDLAGGGEQYF
>TRBJ1-1|TRBV5-4|NA|once
TGTGCCAGCAGCTTGCCGGGGAGTTGGACTGAAGCTTTCTTT
CASSLPGSWTEAFF
>TRBJ2-3|TRBV19|NA|NA
TGTGCCAGTAGTATAGACGCACGGCGGAGCACAGATACGCAGTATTTT
CASSIDARRSTDTQYF
>TRBJ2-1|TRBV10-3|TRBD2|NA
TGTGCCATCAGTGGGCCTAGCGGGAGCTCCTACAATGAGCAGTTCTTC
CAISGPSGSSYNEQFF
>TRBJ1-5|TRBV18|NA|NA
TGTGCCAGCTCACCACTGGACAGCAGCAATCAGCCCCAGCATTTT
CASSPLDSSNQPQHF
>TRBJ2-5|TRBV19|TRBD1|NA
TGTGCCAGTAGTATGACAGGGTTGGAGACCCAGTACTTC
CASSMTGLETQYF